This T cell receptor (beta chain) was recovered during a study of T cells after yellow fever vaccination. Template switching with 5'RACE generated the TCR cDNA and added a universal primer site and UMIs. MiXCR, applied by TCRdb to the 5' RACE reads, yields one record per CDR3 protein. The table lists about 340,000 distinct CDR3 sequences, 3% to 4.5% of them singletons. This clonotype was detected a few times. The antigen is not known. Study-level results: Re-detected after boosting: most primary clones, around 96% of CD4 and less than 90% of CD8. One caveat is that FACS-sorted repertoires could contain abundant clonotypes contaminating from the bulk population.

This CDR3 spans 18 amino acids. Germline V gives CDR1 SSHAT, CDR2 FNYEAQ (reference sequence). The trim removed 0 bases at V and 5 bases at J, leaving 15 bases unmatched. This rearrangement joins TRBV7-7 to TRBJ2-5; 7 bases match TRBD2. This sample comprised PBMCs, obtained 5 days after the yellow fever booster vaccination. The TCR comes from a man younger than 35 who received the YFV17D yellow fever vaccine. CDR3 nucleotide sequence: TGTGCCAGCAGCTTAGCCCCCCCATCATGGGAGGGATGGGAGACCCAGTACTTC. Translated: CASSLAPPSWEGWETQYF.